This T cell receptor (beta chain) was retrieved from a study of regulatory T cells in long-lasting Graves disease. Broader study findings: Favoring TRBV28, TRBJ1-2 and TRBJ2-5 was a feature seen in persistent disease. Possibly, accuracy suffered from the small sample size.

V was clipped by 8 bases and J by 7 bases; unmatched bases: 16. The germline CDR1 and CDR2 sequences are DFQATT and SNEGSKA (reference sequence). This CDR3 region has 15 residues. Worth noting for this clonotype: Its matching antigen is unknown.

The time point denotes: newly diagnosed GD, antithyroid drugs for less than 3 months. Following extraction of RNA from PBMCs, that RNA was used to make the TCR library. Approximately 9-milliliter peripheral blood samples went into EDTA tubes. Construction of TCR beta libraries relied on iRepertoire HTBI primers and on Arm-PCR targeting CDR3 regions. MiXCR was run by TCRdb on the multiplex PCR reads, yielding one entry per CDR3 protein. The sample holds 350,000 to 500,000 distinct CDR3 sequences, 15% to 20% seen once. This sample also belongs to another study, concerning T cells in Graves' hyperthyroidism and ophthalmopathy. According to that study: Researchers found most expanded thyroid clonotypes above 0.001 in blood as well.

J is TRBJ2-2 and V is TRBV20-1; TRBD2 matches 7 bases. The material was peripheral blood mononuclear cells (PBMCs), obtained at new diagnosis, from a patient treated with antithyroid drugs. This clonotype was obtained from a woman aged 25 to 39 with Graves disease. The CDR3 DNA sequence: TGCAGTTGCATTCGAGCGGCGGGAGCACTCGGGGAGCTGTTTTTT. Translation gives CSCIRAAGALGELFF.